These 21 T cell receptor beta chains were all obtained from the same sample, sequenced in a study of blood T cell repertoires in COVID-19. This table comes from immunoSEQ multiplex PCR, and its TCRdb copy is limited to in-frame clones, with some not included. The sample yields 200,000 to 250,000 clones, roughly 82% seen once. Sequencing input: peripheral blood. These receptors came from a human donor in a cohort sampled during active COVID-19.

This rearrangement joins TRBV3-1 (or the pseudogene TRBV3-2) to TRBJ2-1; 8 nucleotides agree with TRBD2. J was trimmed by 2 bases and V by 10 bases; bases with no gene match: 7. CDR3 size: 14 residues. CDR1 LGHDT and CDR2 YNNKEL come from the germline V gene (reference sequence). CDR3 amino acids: CATSREGPYNEQFF. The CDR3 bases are TGTGCCACGTCTCGGGAGGGCCCCTACAATGAGCAGTTCTTC.

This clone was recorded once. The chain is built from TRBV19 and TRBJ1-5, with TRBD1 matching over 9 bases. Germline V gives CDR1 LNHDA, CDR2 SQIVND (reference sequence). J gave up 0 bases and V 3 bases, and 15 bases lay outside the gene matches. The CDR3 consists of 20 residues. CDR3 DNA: TGTGCCAGTAGTATGGGGGAGACAGGGGGTAGCCGCTATAGCAATCAGCCCCAGCATTTT. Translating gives CASSMGETGGSRYSNQPQHF.

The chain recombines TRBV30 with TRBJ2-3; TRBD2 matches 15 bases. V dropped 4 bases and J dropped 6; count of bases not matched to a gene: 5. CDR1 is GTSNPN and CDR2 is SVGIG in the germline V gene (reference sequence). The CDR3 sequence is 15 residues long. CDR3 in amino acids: CAWTGTSGRTDTQYF. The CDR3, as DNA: TGTGCCTGGACCGGGACTAGCGGGAGGACCGATACGCAGTATTTT.

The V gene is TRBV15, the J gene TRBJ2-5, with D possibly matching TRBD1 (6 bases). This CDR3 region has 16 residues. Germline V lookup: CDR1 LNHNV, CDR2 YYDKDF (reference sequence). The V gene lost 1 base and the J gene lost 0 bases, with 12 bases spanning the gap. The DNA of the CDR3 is TGTGCCACCAGCAGAGGGACAGAGAGAAACCAAGAGACCCAGTACTTC. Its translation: CATSRGTERNQETQYF.

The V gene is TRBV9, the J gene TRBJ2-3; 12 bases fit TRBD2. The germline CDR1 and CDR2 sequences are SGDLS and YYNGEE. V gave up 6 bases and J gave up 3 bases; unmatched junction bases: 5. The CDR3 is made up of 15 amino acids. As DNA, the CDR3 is TGTGCCAGCACCCTAGCGGGAGGGCCGACAGATACGCAGTATTTT. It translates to CASTLAGGPTDTQYF.

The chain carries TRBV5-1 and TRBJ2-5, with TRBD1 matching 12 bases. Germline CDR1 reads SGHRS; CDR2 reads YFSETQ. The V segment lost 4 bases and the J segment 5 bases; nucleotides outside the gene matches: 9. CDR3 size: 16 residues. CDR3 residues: CASSTRDRGLTETQYF. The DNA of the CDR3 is TGCGCCAGCAGCACCCGGGACAGGGGGCTAACGGAGACCCAGTACTTC.

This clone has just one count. The CDR3 here is CASSLTGSSNTEAFF. CDR3 nucleotides: TGTGCCAGCAGCTTGACAGGTAGCTCGAACACTGAAGCTTTCTTT. J is TRBJ1-1 and V is TRBV7-9; possibly TRBD1 for D (6 bases). Trimming pared 3 bases from V and 1 base from J, leaving 12 bases between. Germline values: CDR1 SEHNR, CDR2 FQNEAQ (reference sequence). The CDR3 is 15 amino acids.

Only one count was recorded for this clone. The CDR3 reads CASSYYRASNQPQHF. CDR3 in DNA: TGTGCCAGCAGTTACTACAGGGCGAGCAATCAGCCCCAGCATTTT. V usage is TRBV28 and J usage is TRBJ1-5, with a possible D match to TRBD1 (6 bases). The CDR3 is 15 amino acids. Between the trimmed V and J ends, which lost 4 bases and 1 base, there was a span of 11 bases. CDR1 MDHEN and CDR2 SYDVKM come from the germline V gene.

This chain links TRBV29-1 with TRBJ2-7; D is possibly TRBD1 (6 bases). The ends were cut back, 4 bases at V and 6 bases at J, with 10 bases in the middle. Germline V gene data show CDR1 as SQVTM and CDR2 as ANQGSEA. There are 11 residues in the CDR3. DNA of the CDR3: TGCAGCGTTGTAAACAGGGTCGAGCAGTACTTC. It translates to CSVVNRVEQYF.

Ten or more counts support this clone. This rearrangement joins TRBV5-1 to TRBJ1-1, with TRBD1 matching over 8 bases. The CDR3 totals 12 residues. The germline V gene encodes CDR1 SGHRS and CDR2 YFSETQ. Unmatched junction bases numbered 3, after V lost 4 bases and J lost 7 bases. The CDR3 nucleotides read TGCGCCAGCAGCAAGGACAGGGATGAAGCTTTCTTT. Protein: CASSKDRDEAFF.

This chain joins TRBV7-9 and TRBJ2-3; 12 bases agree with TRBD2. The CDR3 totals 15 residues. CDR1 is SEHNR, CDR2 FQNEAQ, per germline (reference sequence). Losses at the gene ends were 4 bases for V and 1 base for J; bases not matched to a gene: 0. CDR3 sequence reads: CASSSSGGGTDTQYF. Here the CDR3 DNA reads TGTGCCAGCAGCTCTAGCGGGGGGGGCACAGATACGCAGTATTTT.

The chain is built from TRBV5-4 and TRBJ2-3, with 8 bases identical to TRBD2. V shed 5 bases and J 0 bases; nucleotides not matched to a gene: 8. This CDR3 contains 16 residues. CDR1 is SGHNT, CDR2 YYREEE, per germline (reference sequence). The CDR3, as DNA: TGTGCCAGCAGACTTCTAGCGGGTTCTAGCACAGATACGCAGTATTTT. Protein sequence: CASRLLAGSSTDTQYF.

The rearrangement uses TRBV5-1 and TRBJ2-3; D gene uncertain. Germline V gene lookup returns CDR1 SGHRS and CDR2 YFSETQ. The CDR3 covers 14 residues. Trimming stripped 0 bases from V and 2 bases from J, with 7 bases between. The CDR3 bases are TGCGCCAGCAGCTTGGATGTAGACACAGATACGCAGTATTTT. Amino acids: CASSLDVDTDTQYF.

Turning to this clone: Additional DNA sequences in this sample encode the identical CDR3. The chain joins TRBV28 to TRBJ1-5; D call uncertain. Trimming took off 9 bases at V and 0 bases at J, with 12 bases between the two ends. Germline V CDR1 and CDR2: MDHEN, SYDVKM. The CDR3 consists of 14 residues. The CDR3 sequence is CASSLRDSNQPQHF. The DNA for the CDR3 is TGTGCCAGTTCATTGAGGGATAGCAATCAGCCCCAGCATTTT. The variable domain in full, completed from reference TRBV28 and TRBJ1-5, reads DVKVTQSSRYLVKRTGEKVFLECVQDMDHENMFWYRQDPGLGLRLIYFSYDVKMKEKGDIPEGYSVSREKKERFSLILESASTNQTSMYLCASSLRDSNQPQHFGDGTRLSIL.

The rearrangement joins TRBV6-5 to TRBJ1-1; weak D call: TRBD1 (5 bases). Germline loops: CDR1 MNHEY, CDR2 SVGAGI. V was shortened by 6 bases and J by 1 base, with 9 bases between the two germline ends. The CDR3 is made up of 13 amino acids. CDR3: CASRSGQNTEAFF. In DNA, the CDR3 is TGTGCCAGCAGGTCCGGACAGAACACTGAAGCTTTCTTT.

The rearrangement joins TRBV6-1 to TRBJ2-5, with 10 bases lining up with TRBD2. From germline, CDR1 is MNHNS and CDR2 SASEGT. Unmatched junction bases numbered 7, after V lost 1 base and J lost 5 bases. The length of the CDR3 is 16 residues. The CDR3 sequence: CASSEGAGGLRETQYF. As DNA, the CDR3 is TGTGCCAGCAGTGAAGGAGCGGGAGGGCTCCGGGAGACCCAGTACTTC.

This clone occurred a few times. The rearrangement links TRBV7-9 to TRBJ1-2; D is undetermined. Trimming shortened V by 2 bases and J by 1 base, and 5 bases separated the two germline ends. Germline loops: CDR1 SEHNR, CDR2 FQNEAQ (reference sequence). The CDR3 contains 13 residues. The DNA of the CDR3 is TGTGCCAGCAGCTTACAGATTAACTATGGCTACACCTTC. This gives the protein CASSLQINYGYTF.

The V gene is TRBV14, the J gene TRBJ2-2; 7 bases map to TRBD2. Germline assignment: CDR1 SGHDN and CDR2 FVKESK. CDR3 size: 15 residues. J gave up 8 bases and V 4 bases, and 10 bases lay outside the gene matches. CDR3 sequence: CASSRFGAGTGELFF. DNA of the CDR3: TGTGCCAGCAGCCGGTTCGGAGCGGGGACGGGGGAGCTGTTTTTT.

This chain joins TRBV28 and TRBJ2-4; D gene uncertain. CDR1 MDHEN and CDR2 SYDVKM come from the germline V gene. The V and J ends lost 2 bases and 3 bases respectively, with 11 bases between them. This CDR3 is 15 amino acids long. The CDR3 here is CASSLRMHSKNIQYF. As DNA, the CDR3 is TGTGCCAGCAGTTTAAGAATGCACAGCAAAAACATTCAGTACTTC. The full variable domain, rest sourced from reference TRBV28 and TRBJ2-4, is DVKVTQSSRYLVKRTGEKVFLECVQDMDHENMFWYRQDPGLGLRLIYFSYDVKMKEKGDIPEGYSVSREKKERFSLILESASTNQTSMYLCASSLRMHSKNIQYFGAGTRLSVL.

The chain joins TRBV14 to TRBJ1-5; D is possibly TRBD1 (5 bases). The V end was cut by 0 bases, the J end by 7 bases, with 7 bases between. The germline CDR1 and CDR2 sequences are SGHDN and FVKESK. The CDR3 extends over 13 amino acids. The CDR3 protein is CASSQDRAQPQHF. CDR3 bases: TGTGCCAGCAGCCAAGACAGGGCCCAGCCCCAGCATTTT.

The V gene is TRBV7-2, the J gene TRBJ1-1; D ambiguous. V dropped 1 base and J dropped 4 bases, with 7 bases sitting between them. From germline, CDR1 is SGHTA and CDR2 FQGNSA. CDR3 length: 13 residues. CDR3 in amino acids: CASSLESVTEAFF. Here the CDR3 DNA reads TGTGCCAGCAGCTTAGAATCTGTCACTGAAGCTTTCTTT. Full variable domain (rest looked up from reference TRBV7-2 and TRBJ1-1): GAGVSQSPSNKVTEKGKDVELRCDPISGHTALYWYRQSLGQGLEFLIYFQGNSAPDKSGLPSDRFSAERTGGSVSTLTIQRTQQEDSAVYLCASSLESVTEAFFGQGTRLTVV.